This TCR beta chain was found in a study of T cell clonality in common variable immunodeficiency. This clone was seen at least ten times. The read stops 3 residues short of the end of the CDR3; the missing end is completed from the germline J gene. The CDR3 totals 14 residues. The V end lost 1 base, the J end lost 5 bases, and 11 bases lay between the germline ends. CDR1 SGHVS and CDR2 FNYEAQ come from the germline V gene. Method: immunoSEQ multiplex PCR; TCRdb's copy keeps in-frame clones and lacks some. The sample contains about 45,000 clones, none of them singletons. The sample taken for sequencing was peripheral blood mononuclear cells. This TCR came from a person aged 18-70 years in good health. The J gene is TRBJ1-1, the V gene TRBV7-6; tentatively, D is TRBD1 (6 bases). Incomplete CDR3 DNA: TGTGCCAGCAGCTTAGTCCAGGGGAAGACTGAA. Translated, it gives CASSLVQGKTE. The whole CDR3 protein is CASSLVQGKTEAFF.